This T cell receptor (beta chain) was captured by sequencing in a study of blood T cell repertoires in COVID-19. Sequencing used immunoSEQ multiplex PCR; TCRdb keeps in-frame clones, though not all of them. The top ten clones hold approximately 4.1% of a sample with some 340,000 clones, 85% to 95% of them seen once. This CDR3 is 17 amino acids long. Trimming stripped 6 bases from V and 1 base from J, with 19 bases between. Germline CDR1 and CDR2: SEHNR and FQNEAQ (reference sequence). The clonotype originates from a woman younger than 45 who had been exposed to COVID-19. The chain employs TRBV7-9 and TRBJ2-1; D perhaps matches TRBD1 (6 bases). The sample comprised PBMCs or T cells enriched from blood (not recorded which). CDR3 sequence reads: CASRSNRRGGSYNEQFF. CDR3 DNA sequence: TGTGCCAGCAGGTCGAACCGCAGGGGTGGATCCTACAATGAGCAGTTCTTC.